This T cell receptor (beta chain) was identified in a study of early T cells in non-severe SARS-CoV-2 infection. This CDR3 region has 13 residues. The germline gives CDR1 MNHEY, CDR2 SVGAGI. Trimming took off 11 bases at V and 3 bases at J, with 16 bases between the two ends. Each CDR3 protein gets one entry after TCRdb re-called the 5' RACE reads with MiXCR. Here the sample spans some 45,000 distinct CDR3 sequences, more than 6.5% being singletons. The chain is built from TRBV6-5 and TRBJ1-1; possibly TRBD1 for D (5 bases). Specimen: whole blood. This TCR came from an adult who was a healthcare worker with PCR-confirmed SARS-CoV-2 infection or an uninfected control (not recorded which). The CDR3: CACFKAGDTEAFF. The CDR3 bases are TGTGCCTGTTTCAAGGCGGGGGACACTGAAGCTTTCTTT.